This entry lists 27 T cell receptor beta chains sequenced from one sample in a study of immune heterogeneity within non-small cell lung tumors. The authors amplified TCR beta CDR3 by multiplex PCR with 32 V and 13 J primers. TCRdb independently ran MiXCR on the multiplex PCR reads; one entry per CDR3 protein. The sample shows fewer than 25,000 distinct CDR3 sequences, approximately 30% of them seen only once. Template was bulk tumor genomic DNA, around 620 ng per sample. Doctors removed several biopsies from each primary tumor during surgery, keeping them far apart. Curative surgery was undertaken by patients, who had untreated, newly diagnosed non-small cell lung cancer. The sequencing input was lung tumor tissue. Source of these receptors: a man aged 40-50 years with non-small cell lung cancer.

The rearrangement uses TRBV6-1 and TRBJ1-5, with 8 bases aligning to TRBD1. The CDR3 consists of 15 residues. Trimming removed 6 bases from V and 1 base from J; junction bases left unmatched: 5. Per germline, CDR1 MNHNS and CDR2 SASEGT. For the CDR3, the DNA is TGTGCCAGCAGGCCGACAGGGGAAAGCAATCAGCCCCAGCATTTT. The encoded protein is CASRPTGESNQPQHF.

This clonotype has only one observation. Its ends do not fully match the called genes, so a read error is possible. The gene calls are TRBV11-2 and TRBJ2-7; D is ambiguous. The CDR3 is made up of 12 amino acids. Germline loops: CDR1 SGHAT, CDR2 FQNNGV. This chain's CDR3 is CAISLGIHEQYF. The CDR3 coding sequence is TGTGCCATCAGCCTAGGGATCCACGAGCAGTACTTC.

This chain links TRBV4-1 with TRBJ2-2; D gene uncertain. Germline-derived CDR1 and CDR2 are MGHRA and YSYEKL. This CDR3 region has 16 residues. With 1 base removed from V and 5 bases from J, the gap between germline ends came to 14 bases. This CDR3 is CASSQADAKVTGELFF. CDR3 bases: TGCGCCAGCAGCCAAGCGGATGCGAAAGTTACCGGGGAGCTGTTTTTT.

This chain connects TRBV9 to TRBJ2-2; a weak D match, TRBD2 (6 bases). V dropped 4 bases and J dropped 7 bases, with 20 bases sitting between them. The CDR3 is 16 amino acids. Germline-derived CDR1 and CDR2 are SGDLS and YYNGEE. CDR3 bases: TGTGCCAGCAGCCCCGGGACTTCGGGGTTTGGCGGGGAGCTGTTTTTT. The encoded protein is CASSPGTSGFGGELFF.

The gene calls are TRBV30 and TRBJ2-1, with unresolved D. Trimming took off 1 base at V and 4 bases at J, with 17 bases between the two ends. The CDR3 totals 16 residues. Germline values: CDR1 GTSNPN, CDR2 SVGIG (reference sequence). The CDR3 region is CAWSGLGARGYNEQFF. The CDR3 coding sequence is TGTGCCTGGAGTGGGTTAGGAGCCCGTGGATACAATGAGCAGTTCTTC.

This clonotype was detected only once. The V and J genes are TRBV5-1 and TRBJ2-3; the D gene is possibly TRBD2 (6 bases). The CDR3 extends over 14 amino acids. The V gene's germline CDR1 is SGHRS and CDR2 YFSETQ. The V end was cut by 4 bases, the J end by 2 bases, with 11 bases between. DNA of the CDR3: TGCGCCAGCAGCAGCGGGCAGAACACAGATACGCAGTATTTT. Its protein product is CASSSGQNTDTQYF.

This clonotype was counted at least ten times. The CDR3 region has the DNA TGTGCCAGCAGTTCCCTAGGGAGAGGGCTACTAGCGGTGGGGGACGAGCAGTACTTC. Protein product: CASSSLGRGLLAVGDEQYF. The rearrangement links TRBV12-3 or TRBV12-4 to TRBJ2-7, with 8 bases lining up with TRBD2. With 4 bases clipped from V and 5 bases from J, the junction kept 22 bases outside the gene matches. This CDR3 has 19 amino acids.

This clonotype was seen a handful of times. The rearrangement uses TRBV7-3 and TRBJ2-3; D perhaps matches TRBD2 (5 bases). V lost 5 bases and J lost 7, with 19 bases in between. Germline V gives CDR1 SGHTA, CDR2 FQGTGA. The CDR3 consists of 15 residues. In DNA form, the CDR3 reads TGTGCCAGCAGCCAGTCCGGACTTCCCCCAAATACGCAGTATTTT. It encodes CASSQSGLPPNTQYF.

This clonotype was seen a few times. This chain links TRBV25-1 with TRBJ1-1; D gene ambiguous. Trimming took 8 bases from V and 1 from J, leaving 8 bases between them. The V gene's germline CDR1 is MGHDK and CDR2 SYGVNS. The length of the CDR3 is 12 residues. This CDR3 reads CASSRGNTEAFF. The CDR3 DNA follows: TGTGCCAGCTCTCGAGGGAACACTGAAGCTTTCTTT.

Note on this clonotype: A much larger clonotype is one base distant, so this may be a read error. The genes are TRBV6-2 or TRBV6-3 and TRBJ1-6; D gene unclear. The CDR3 runs 14 residues. The V end was cut by 6 bases, the J end by 8 bases, with 14 bases between. Germline V gives CDR1 MNHEY, CDR2 SVGEGT. CDR3 coding DNA: TGTGCCAGCAGGAGACCGGCCGATGATTCACCCCTCCACTTT. Translated: CASRRPADDSPLHF.

Concerning this clonotype itself: This may come from a read error, since a much larger clone is one base off. Likely a read error: the CDR3 ends without its conserved phenylalanine or tryptophan. The chain uses TRBV12-3 or TRBV12-4 and TRBJ1-1, with D unclear. V was clipped by 2 bases and J by 3 bases, with 7 bases between them. CDR3 length: 13 residues. The CDR3 DNA is TGTGCCAGCAGTTTAACCGGATACACTGAAGCTTTCTCT. Protein product: CASSLTGYTEAFS.

V is TRBV19 and J is TRBJ2-3; 12 bases map to TRBD2. Germline loops: CDR1 LNHDA, CDR2 SQIVND (reference sequence). The V segment lost 1 base and the J segment 6 bases; nucleotides outside the gene matches: 8. The CDR3 runs to 17 residues. The CDR3 is CASSIGASGRARDTQYF. CDR3 bases: TGTGCCAGTAGTATAGGGGCTAGCGGGAGGGCCCGTGATACGCAGTATTTT.

The rearrangement joins TRBV9 to TRBJ2-1; either TRBD1 or TRBD2 may fit D (5 bases each). The CDR3 extends over 15 amino acids. V lost 3 bases and J 9 bases, leaving 19 bases between the germline ends. The germline V gene encodes CDR1 SGDLS and CDR2 YYNGEE. Written as DNA, the CDR3 is TGTGCCAGCAGCGCGGGCCTTAGAGGGGTCGGTGAGCAGTTCTTC. It is translated as CASSAGLRGVGEQFF.

About this clonotype: Since a much larger clone is just one base distant, this may be a read error. This chain uses TRBV30 with TRBJ1-2; D is uncertain. Trimming shortened V by 6 bases and J by 4 bases, and 15 bases separated the two germline ends. This CDR3 is built from 13 residues. The germline V gene has CDR1 GTSNPN and CDR2 SVGIG (reference sequence). The CDR3 nucleotides read TGTGCCTGTACTGAGCGGGTCCTCTATGGCTACACCTTC. This translates into CACTERVLYGYTF.

The chain combines TRBV12-3 or TRBV12-4 with TRBJ2-5; D is ambiguous. The CDR3 spans 14 residues. Trimming cost V 1 base and J 3 bases, with 9 bases left between them. The CDR3 coding sequence is TGTGCCAGCAGTTTAGGACTGGCAAAAGAGACCCAGTACTTC. Translation: CASSLGLAKETQYF.

This clonotype came up a few times. The chain recombines TRBV7-9 with TRBJ2-1; 9 nucleotides line up with TRBD2. Germline V CDR1 and CDR2: SEHNR, FQNEAQ (reference sequence). The CDR3 totals 14 residues. The CDR3 bases are TGTTCGCTAGCGGGACCCAGCTCCTACAATGAGCAGTTCTTC. Its translation: CSLAGPSSYNEQFF. Full variable domain (missing parts from reference TRBV7-9 and TRBJ2-1): DTGVSQNPRHKITKRGQNVTFRCDPISEHNRLYWYRQTLGQGPEFLTYFQNEAQLEKSRLLSDRFSAERPKGSFSTLEIQRTEQGDSAMYLCSLAGPSSYNEQFFGPGTRLTVL.

A word on this clonotype: An end of the junction differs from the germline gene, which may be a read error. The CDR3 region is CAIGFVLTGELFF. The CDR3 region has the DNA TGTGCTATTGGTTTTGTCCTCACCGGGGAGCTGTTTTTT. This rearrangement joins TRBV12-5 to TRBJ2-2; D not certain. Per the germline V gene, CDR1 is LGHNT and CDR2 is FRNRAP. This CDR3 has 13 amino acids.

Worth noting for this clonotype: A much more abundant neighbour one base away suggests this may be a read error. The chain has TRBV12-5 and TRBJ2-3; TRBD2 matches at 10 bases. CDR3 length: 16 residues. The germline CDR1 and CDR2 sequences are LGHNT and FRNRAP. V shed 3 bases, J shed 14 bases, and the junction held 17 bases outside the gene matches. CDR3 sequence: CASGFTTSGLGTARYF. The CDR3 coding sequence is TGTGCTAGTGGTTTCACGACTAGCGGGTTGGGCACTGCGCGGTATTTT.

This clonotype was counted a few times. This chain uses TRBV12-3 or TRBV12-4 with TRBJ1-1, with 9 bases lining up with TRBD1. Germline trimming cut 6 bases from V and 5 bases from J; bases unmatched to any gene: 7. The CDR3 covers 14 residues. CDR3 region: CASSRTGEGTEAFF. The CDR3 region has the DNA TGTGCCAGCAGCAGGACAGGGGAGGGGACTGAAGCTTTCTTT.

A word on this clonotype: Given the absence of the conserved phenylalanine or tryptophan at the CDR3 end, a read error is likely. The rearrangement uses TRBV12-3 or TRBV12-4 and TRBJ2-1, with D uncertain. V lost 7 bases, J lost 5 bases, and 9 bases lay in between. The CDR3 is 12 residues long. The CDR3, as DNA: TGTGCCAGCACCCGGACCAACAATGAGCAGTTCTTG. It yields the protein CASTRTNNEQFL.

CDR3: CASSSGGIGTEAFF. CDR3 DNA: TGTGCCAGCAGCTCTGGAGGGATCGGAACTGAAGCTTTCTTT. This chain uses TRBV12-3 or TRBV12-4 with TRBJ1-1; no reliable D call. The CDR3 runs 14 residues. With 6 bases removed from V and 5 bases from J, the gap between germline ends came to 16 bases.

By sample share, this clonotype is medium-sized. V and J are TRBV6-5 and TRBJ2-7; 7 bases align to TRBD1. CDR1 and CDR2 (germline): MNHEY, SVGAGI. The CDR3 contains 15 residues. V lost 0 bases, J lost 9 bases, and 11 bases stayed unmatched. The CDR3: CASSYSGQPSFGQYF. Here the CDR3 DNA reads TGTGCCAGCAGTTACTCGGGACAGCCGTCCTTTGGGCAGTACTTC.

The chain employs TRBV5-1 and TRBJ2-3; D perhaps matches TRBD2 (6 bases). CDR1 is SGHRS and CDR2 is YFSETQ in the germline V gene. Trimming removed 0 bases from V and 6 bases from J, with 11 bases in between. CDR3 size: 14 residues. CDR3: CASSLAGEVDTQYF. CDR3 bases: TGCGCCAGCAGCTTGGCGGGGGAGGTTGATACGCAGTATTTT.

In its sample, this clonotype was seen once. This sequence may be a read error, since a much larger clone differs from it by one base. The chain carries TRBV18 and TRBJ1-2, with 9 bases matching TRBD1. This CDR3 comprises 14 residues. Per germline, CDR1 KGHSH and CDR2 LQKENI. CDR3 in amino acids: CASSEDRGQDGYIF. The CDR3, as DNA: TGTGCCAGCTCAGAGGACAGGGGTCAAGATGGCTACATCTTC.

By sample share, this clonotype is medium-sized. J is TRBJ1-4 and V is TRBV19; maybe TRBD1 (6 bases). The CDR3 has 13 residues. Trimming took off 8 bases at V and 12 bases at J, with 19 bases between the two ends. CDR1 and CDR2 from the germline V gene are LNHDA and SQIVND (reference sequence). In nucleotides, the CDR3 is TGTGCCAGTGGAGGGGACACCTATAACCAACTGTTTTTT. Translating gives CASGGDTYNQLFF.

This clonotype showed up many times. The chain uses TRBV4-3 and TRBJ2-7; D remains unclear. This CDR3 has 15 amino acids. The V and J ends lost 1 base and 2 bases respectively, with 12 bases between them. CDR1 and CDR2 from the germline V gene are LGHNA and YSLEER. The CDR3 sequence: CASSQVLGNAYEQYF. CDR3 coding DNA: TGCGCCAGCAGCCAAGTGCTGGGCAACGCCTACGAGCAGTACTTC.

In the case of this clonotype: Given a much more abundant clone one base away, this may be a read error. V is TRBV12-3 or TRBV12-4 and J is TRBJ1-5; the D is unclear. V was cut by 3 bases and J by 8 bases, with 11 bases left in between. This CDR3 has 13 residues. The CDR3 DNA sequence: TGTGCCAGCAGTTTGTCACATGGAGAGCCCCAGCATTTT. It yields the protein CASSLSHGEPQHF.